The clone carrying this T cell receptor beta chain was counted a few times. Its antigen is currently unknown. This specimen comes from a study of blood T cells in healthy people across ages. Trimming stripped 5 bases from V and 1 base from J, with 12 bases between. There are 15 residues in the CDR3. Per the germline V gene, CDR1 is SGHTA and CDR2 is FQGNSA. Each individual donor underwent a draw of 8.5 to 10 milliliters of peripheral blood. Every sample gave at least 5 micrograms of total RNA when it was extracted. Whole-study results and caveats: Long-lived donors exceeded aged donors in naive CD4+ cells and diversity.

Alongside a J-beta primer mix, a sample-barcoded 5' primer served in a second PCR lasting roughly 7 to 11 cycles. TCRdb reanalysed the 5' RACE reads using MiXCR and keeps one entry per CDR3 protein. The repertoire includes about 1.8 million distinct CDR3 sequences, around 48% of them detected once, and more than 2% sits in the top ten. This TCR derives from a woman in her forties in good health. The V and J genes are TRBV7-2 and TRBJ2-1, with a tentative D call TRBD2 (6 bases). Input material: blood. CDR3 sequence reads: CASSPTSRSYNEQFF. CDR3 nucleotide sequence: TGTGCCAGCAGCCCAACTAGCCGGTCCTACAATGAGCAGTTCTTC.